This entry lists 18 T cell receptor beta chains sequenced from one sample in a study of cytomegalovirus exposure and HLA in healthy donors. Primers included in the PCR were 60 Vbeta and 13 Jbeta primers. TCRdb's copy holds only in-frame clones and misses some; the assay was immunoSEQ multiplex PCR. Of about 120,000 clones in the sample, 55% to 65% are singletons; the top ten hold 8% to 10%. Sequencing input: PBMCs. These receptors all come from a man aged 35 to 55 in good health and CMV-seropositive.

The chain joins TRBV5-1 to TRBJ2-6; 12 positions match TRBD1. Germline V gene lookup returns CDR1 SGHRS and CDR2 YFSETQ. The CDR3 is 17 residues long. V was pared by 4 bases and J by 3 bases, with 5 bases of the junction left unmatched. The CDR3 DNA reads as TGCGCCAGCAGCCACGGGACAGGGGGCCTTGGGGCCAACGTCCTGACTTTC. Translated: CASSHGTGGLGANVLTF. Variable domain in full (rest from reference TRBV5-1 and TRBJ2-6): KAGVTQTPRYLIKTRGQQVTLSCSPISGHRSVSWYQQTPGQGLQFLFEYFSETQRNKGNFPGRFSGRQFSNSRSEMNVSTLELGDSALYLCASSHGTGGLGANVLTFGAGSRLTVL.

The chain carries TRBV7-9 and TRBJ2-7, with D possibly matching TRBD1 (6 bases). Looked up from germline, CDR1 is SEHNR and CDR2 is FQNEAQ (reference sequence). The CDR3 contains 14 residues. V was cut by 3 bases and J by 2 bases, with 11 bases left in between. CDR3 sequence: CASSFSRGPYEQYF. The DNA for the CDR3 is TGTGCCAGCAGCTTTTCCAGGGGTCCCTACGAGCAGTACTTC.

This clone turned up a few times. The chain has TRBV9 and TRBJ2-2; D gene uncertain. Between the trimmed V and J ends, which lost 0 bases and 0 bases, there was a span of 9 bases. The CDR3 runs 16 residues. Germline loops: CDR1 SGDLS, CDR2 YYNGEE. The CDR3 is CASSVGALANTGELFF. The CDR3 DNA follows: TGTGCCAGCAGCGTAGGGGCGTTAGCGAACACCGGGGAGCTGTTTTTT.

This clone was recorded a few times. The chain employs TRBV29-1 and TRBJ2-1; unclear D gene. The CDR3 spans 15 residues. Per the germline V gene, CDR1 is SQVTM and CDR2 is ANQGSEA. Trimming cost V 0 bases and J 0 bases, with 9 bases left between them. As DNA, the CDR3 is TGCAGCGTTGAAGATCCTTGGAGCTCCTACAATGAGCAGTTCTTC. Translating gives CSVEDPWSSYNEQFF.

CDR3 DNA: TGTGCCAGTAGTATACAGGCGTCCTACGAGCAGTACTTC. Translation gives CASSIQASYEQYF. The gene calls are TRBV19 and TRBJ2-7; no firm D call. Germline V gene sequence: CDR1 LNHDA, CDR2 SQIVND (reference sequence). This CDR3 comprises 13 residues. Trimming left V 2 bases short and J 1 base short, with 6 bases between.

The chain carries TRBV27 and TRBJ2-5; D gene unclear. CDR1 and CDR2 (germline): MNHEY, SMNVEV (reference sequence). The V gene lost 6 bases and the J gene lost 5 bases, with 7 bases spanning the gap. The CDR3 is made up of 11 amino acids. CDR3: CASSPGETQYF. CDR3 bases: TGTGCCAGCAGCCCGGGTGAGACCCAGTACTTC.

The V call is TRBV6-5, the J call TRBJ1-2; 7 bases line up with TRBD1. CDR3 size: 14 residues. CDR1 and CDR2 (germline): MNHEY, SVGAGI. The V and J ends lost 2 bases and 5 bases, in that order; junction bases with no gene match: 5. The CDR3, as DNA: TGTGCCAGCAGTTACGGGGGACAGCGATATGGCTACACCTTC. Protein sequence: CASSYGGQRYGYTF.

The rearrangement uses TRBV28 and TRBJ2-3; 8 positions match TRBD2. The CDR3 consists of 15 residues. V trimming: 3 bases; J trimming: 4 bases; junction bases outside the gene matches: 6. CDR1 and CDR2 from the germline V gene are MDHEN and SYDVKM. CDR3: CASSFYSGRSDTQYF. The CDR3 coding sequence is TGTGCCAGCAGTTTTTACAGCGGGAGATCAGATACGCAGTATTTT.

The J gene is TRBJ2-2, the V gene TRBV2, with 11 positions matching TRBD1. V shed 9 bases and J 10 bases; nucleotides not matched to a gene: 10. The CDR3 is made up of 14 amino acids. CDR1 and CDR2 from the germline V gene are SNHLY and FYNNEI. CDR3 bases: TGTGCCAGTGCCGGGACAGGGGGTGGGGAGGAGCTGTTTTTT. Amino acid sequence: CASAGTGGGEELFF.

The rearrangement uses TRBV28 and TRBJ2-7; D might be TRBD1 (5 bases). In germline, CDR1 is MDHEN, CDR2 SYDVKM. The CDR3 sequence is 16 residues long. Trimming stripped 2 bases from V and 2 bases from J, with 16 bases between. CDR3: CASSLMGRQGAYEQYF. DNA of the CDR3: TGTGCCAGCAGTTTAATGGGGCGGCAGGGCGCCTACGAGCAGTACTTC.

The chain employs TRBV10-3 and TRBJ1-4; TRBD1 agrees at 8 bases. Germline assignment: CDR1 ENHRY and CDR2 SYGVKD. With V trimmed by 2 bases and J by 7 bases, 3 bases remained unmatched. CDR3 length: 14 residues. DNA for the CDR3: TGTGCCATCAGTGAGGACAGGGGCGGTGAAAAACTGTTTTTT. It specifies CAISEDRGGEKLFF.

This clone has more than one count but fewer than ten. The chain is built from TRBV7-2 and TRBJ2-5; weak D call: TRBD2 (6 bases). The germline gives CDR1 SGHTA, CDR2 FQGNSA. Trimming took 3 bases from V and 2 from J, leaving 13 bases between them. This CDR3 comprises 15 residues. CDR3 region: CASSLGLARQETQYF. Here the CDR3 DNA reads TGTGCCAGCAGCTTGGGCCTAGCGAGGCAAGAGACCCAGTACTTC.

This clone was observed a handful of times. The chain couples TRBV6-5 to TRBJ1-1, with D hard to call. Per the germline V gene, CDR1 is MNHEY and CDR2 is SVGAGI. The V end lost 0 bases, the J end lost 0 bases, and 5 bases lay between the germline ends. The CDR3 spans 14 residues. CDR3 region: CASSYSNMNTEAFF. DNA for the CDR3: TGTGCCAGCAGTTACTCCAACATGAACACTGAAGCTTTCTTT.

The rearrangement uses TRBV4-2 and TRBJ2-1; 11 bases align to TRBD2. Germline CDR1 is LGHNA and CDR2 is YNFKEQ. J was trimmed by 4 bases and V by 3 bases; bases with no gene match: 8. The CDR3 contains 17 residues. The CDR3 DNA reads TGTGCCAGCAGCCATTATAGCGGGGGGGCCCCTTACAATGAGCAGTTCTTC. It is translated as CASSHYSGGAPYNEQFF.

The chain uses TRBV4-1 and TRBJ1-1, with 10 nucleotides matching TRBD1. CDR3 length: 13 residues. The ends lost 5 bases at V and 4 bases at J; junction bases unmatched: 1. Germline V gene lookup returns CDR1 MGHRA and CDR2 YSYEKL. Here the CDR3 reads CASSGTGVTEAFF. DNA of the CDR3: TGCGCCAGCAGCGGGACAGGGGTCACTGAAGCTTTCTTT.

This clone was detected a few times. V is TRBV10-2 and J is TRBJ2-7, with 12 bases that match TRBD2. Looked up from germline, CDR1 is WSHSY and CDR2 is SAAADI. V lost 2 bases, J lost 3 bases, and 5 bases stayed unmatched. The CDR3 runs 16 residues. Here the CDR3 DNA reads TGCGCCAGCAGTGAGCGGCTAGCGGGAGGGTTCTACGAGCAGTACTTC. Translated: CASSERLAGGFYEQYF.

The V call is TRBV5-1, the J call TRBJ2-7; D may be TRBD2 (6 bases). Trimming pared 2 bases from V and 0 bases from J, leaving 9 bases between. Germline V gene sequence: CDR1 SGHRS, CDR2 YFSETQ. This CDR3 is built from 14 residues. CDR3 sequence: CASSFASVSYEQYF. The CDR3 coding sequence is TGCGCCAGCAGCTTCGCTAGCGTCTCCTACGAGCAGTACTTC.

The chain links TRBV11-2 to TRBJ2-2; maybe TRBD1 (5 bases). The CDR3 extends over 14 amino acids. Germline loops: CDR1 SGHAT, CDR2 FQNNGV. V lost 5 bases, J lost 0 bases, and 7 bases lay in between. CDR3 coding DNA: TGTGCCAGCAGCCCACAGGCGAACACCGGGGAGCTGTTTTTT. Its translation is CASSPQANTGELFF.